The T cell receptor (beta chain) described here comes from a study of identical twins. Via MiXCR, TCRdb re-called the 5' RACE reads, giving one row per CDR3 protein. The profile shows 200,000 to 250,000 distinct CDR3 sequences, 6% to 9% of them singletons. Study results and limitations: The abundant beta clonotypes from cord blood had fewer insertions, and memory repertoires had none of this. Where out-of-frame alpha sequences were twin-shared, they showed excess low generation probability.

Every one of the donors was a healthy Caucasian. This clonotype has a count of ten or more. Its matching antigen is unknown. The V and J ends lost 0 bases and 7 bases respectively, with 6 bases between them. Looked up from germline, CDR1 is ENHRY and CDR2 is SYGVKD. CDR3 length: 12 residues. The same sample was also used in a study of yellow fever vaccine responses in identical twins. That source notes: Twins' T cell vaccine responses reportedly looked partly convergent, partly personalized.

Sample: memory (CD45RO+) T cells sorted from blood. The chain links TRBV10-3 to TRBJ2-5, with D possibly being TRBD2 (6 bases). The receptor's source is a woman younger than 35 in good health. CDR3 sequence: CAISESRGTQYF. CDR3 in DNA: TGTGCCATCAGTGAGTCGCGGGGGACCCAGTACTTC.